This T cell receptor (beta chain) was sequenced for a study of T cells after somatic rescue of genetic block. Trimming took off 3 bases at V and 0 bases at J, with 6 bases between the two ends. This CDR3 has 15 residues. Germline V gene lookup returns CDR1 SEHNR and CDR2 FQNEAQ (reference sequence). Using immunoSEQ multiplex PCR, the repertoire was profiled, and TCRdb retains in-frame clones only, with some absent. The sample has 80,000 to 100,000 clones; about 90% are singletons. J is TRBJ2-6 and V is TRBV7-9; tentatively, D is TRBD2 (5 bases). The clonotype was recovered from a woman under 30. Input material: peripheral blood mononuclear cells (PBMCs). In DNA form, the CDR3 reads TGTGCCAGCAGCTTTGGGAGCTCTGGGGCCAACGTCCTGACTTTC. Translating gives CASSFGSSGANVLTF.